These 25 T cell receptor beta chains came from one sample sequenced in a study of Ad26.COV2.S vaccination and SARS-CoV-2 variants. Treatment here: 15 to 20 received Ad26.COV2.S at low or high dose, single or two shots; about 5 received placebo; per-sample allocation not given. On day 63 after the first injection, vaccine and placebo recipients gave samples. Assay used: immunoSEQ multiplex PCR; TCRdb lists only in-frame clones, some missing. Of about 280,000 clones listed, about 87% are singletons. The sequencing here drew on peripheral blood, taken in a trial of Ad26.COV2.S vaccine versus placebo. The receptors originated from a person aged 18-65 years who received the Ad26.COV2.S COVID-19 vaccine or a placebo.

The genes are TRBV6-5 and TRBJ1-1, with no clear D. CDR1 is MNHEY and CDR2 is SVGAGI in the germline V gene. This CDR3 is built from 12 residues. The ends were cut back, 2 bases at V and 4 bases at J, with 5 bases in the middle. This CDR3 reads CASSYGSTEAFF. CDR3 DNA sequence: TGTGCCAGCAGTTACGGGTCCACTGAAGCTTTCTTT.

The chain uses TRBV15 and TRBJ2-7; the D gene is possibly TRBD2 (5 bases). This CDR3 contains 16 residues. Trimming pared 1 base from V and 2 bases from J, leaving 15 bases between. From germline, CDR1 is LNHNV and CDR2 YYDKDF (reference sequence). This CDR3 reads CATSRGGSGITYEQYF. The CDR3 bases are TGTGCCACCAGCAGAGGTGGGAGCGGCATTACCTACGAGCAGTACTTC.

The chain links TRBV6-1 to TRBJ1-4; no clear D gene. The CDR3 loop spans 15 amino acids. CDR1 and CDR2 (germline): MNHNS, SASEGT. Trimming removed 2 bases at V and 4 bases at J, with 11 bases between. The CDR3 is CASSELTGNNEKLFF. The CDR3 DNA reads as TGTGCCAGCAGTGAATTAACTGGAAATAATGAAAAACTGTTTTTT.

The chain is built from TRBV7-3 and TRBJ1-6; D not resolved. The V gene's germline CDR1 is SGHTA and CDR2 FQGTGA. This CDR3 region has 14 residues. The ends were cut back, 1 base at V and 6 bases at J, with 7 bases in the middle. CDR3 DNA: TGTGCCAGCAGCTTAAGGCCAGTTAATTCACCCCTCCACTTT. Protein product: CASSLRPVNSPLHF. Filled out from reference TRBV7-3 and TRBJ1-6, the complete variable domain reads GAGVSQTPSNKVTEKGKYVELRCDPISGHTALYWYRQSLGQGPEFLIYFQGTGAADDSGLPNDRFFAVRPEGSVSTLKIQRTERGDSAVYLCASSLRPVNSPLHFGNGTRLTVT.

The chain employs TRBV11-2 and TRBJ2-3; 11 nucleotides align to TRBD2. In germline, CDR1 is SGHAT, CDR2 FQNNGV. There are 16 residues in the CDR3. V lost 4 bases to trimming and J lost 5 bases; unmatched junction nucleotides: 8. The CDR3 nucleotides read TGTGCCAGCAGCTCCCTTAGCGGGGGGGCGGGAGATACGCAGTATTTT. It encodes CASSSLSGGAGDTQYF.

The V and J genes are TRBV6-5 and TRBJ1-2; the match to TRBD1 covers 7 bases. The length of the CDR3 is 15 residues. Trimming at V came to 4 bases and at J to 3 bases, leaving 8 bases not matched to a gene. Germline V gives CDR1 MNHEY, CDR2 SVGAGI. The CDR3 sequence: CASSLKTGYYYGYTF. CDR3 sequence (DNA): TGTGCCAGCAGTTTGAAGACAGGGTACTACTATGGCTACACCTTC.

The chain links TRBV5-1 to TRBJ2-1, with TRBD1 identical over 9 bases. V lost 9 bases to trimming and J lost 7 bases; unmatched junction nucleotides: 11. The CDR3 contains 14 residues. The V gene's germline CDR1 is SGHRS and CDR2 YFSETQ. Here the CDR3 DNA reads TGCGCCACCAAACAGGGGGCAGTGGAGAATGAGCAGTTCTTC. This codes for CATKQGAVENEQFF.

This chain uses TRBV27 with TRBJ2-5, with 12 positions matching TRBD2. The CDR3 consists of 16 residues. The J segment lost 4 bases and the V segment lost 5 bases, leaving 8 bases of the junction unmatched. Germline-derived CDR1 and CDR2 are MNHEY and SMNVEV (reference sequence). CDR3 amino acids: CASSHLTSGGGETQYF. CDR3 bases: TGTGCCAGCAGTCACTTGACTAGCGGGGGTGGAGAGACCCAGTACTTC.

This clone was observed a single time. The CDR3 DNA sequence: TGTGCCAGCAGCGTAGGGATCGGACAGAACCTGTACACTGAAGCTTTCTTT. It translates to CASSVGIGQNLYTEAFF. This chain connects TRBV9 to TRBJ1-1; the D gene is possibly TRBD1 (6 bases). The germline CDR1 and CDR2 sequences are SGDLS and YYNGEE. The CDR3 consists of 17 residues. V was pared by 0 bases and J by 3 bases, with 18 bases between.

This CDR3 reads CASSATGGDQPQHF. CDR3 nucleotide sequence: TGTGCCAGCAGCGCCACAGGGGGAGATCAGCCCCAGCATTTT. This chain links TRBV6-5 with TRBJ1-5, with 8 positions matching TRBD1. The germline V gene encodes CDR1 MNHEY and CDR2 SVGAGI. The CDR3 is 14 residues long. V lost 6 bases, J lost 5 bases, and 6 bases stayed unmatched.

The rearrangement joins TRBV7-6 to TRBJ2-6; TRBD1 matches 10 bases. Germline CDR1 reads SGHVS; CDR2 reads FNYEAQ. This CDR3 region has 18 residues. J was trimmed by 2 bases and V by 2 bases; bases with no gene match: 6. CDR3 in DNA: TGTGCCAGCAGCTTACGGGACAGGGGAATCACTGGGGCCAACGTCCTGACTTTC. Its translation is CASSLRDRGITGANVLTF.

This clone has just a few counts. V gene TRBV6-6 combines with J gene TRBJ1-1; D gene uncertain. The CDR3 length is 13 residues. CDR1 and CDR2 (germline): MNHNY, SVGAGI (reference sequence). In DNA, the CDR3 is TGTGCGGGGAGCTGGGCTTCGAACACTGAAGCTTTCTTT. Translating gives CAGSWASNTEAFF.

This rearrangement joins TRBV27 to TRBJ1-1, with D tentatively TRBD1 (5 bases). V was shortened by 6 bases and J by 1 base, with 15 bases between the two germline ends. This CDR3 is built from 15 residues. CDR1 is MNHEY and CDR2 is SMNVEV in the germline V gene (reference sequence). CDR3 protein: CASSHLAGRNTEAFF. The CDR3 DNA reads TGTGCCAGCAGCCACCTCGCAGGGAGGAACACTGAAGCTTTCTTT.

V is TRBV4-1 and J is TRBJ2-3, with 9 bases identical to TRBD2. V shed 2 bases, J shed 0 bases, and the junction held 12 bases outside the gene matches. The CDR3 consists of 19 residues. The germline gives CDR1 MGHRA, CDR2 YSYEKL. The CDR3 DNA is TGCGCCAGCAGCCAATACGGGGCGGGAGGGTTGCCTAGCACAGATACGCAGTATTTT. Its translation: CASSQYGAGGLPSTDTQYF.

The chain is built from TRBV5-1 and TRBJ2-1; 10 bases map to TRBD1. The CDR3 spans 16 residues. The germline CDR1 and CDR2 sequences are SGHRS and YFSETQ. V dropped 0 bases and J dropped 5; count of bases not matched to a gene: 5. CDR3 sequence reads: CASSLAAGQGNNEQFF. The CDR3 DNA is TGCGCCAGCAGCTTGGCCGCGGGACAGGGGAACAATGAGCAGTTCTTC.

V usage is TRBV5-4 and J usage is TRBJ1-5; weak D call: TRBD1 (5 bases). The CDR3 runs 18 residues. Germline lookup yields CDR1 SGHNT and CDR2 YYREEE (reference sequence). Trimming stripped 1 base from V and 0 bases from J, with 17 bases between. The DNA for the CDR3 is TGTGCCAGCAGCTTGAGTCTAAACGGGGCGTCTAGCAATCAGCCCCAGCATTTT. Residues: CASSLSLNGASSNQPQHF.

CDR3 bases: TGTGCCCGCAGGGACGGCTCTAACTATGGCTACACCTTC. Translating gives CARRDGSNYGYTF. The gene calls are TRBV30 and TRBJ1-2; possibly TRBD1 for D (5 bases). V was cut by 8 bases and J by 0 bases, with 13 bases left in between. Germline CDR1 reads GTSNPN; CDR2 reads SVGIG (reference sequence). This CDR3 region has 13 residues.

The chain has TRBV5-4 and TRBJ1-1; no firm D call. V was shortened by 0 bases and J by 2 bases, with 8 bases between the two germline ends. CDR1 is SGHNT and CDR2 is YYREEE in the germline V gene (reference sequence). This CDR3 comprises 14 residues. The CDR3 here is CASSLDSYNTEAFF. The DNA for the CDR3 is TGTGCCAGCAGCTTGGACAGTTATAACACTGAAGCTTTCTTT. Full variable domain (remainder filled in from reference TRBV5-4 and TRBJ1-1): ETGVTQSPTHLIKTRGQQVTLRCSSQSGHNTVSWYQQALGQGPQFIFQYYREEENGRGNFPPRFSGLQFPNYSSELNVNALELDDSALYLCASSLDSYNTEAFFGQGTRLTVV.

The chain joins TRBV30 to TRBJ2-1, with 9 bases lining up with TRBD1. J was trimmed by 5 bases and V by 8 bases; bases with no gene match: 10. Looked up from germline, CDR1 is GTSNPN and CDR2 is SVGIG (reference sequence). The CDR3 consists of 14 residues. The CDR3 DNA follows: TGTGCCACCGACAACAGGGGGCCCCACAATGAGCAGTTCTTC. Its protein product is CATDNRGPHNEQFF.

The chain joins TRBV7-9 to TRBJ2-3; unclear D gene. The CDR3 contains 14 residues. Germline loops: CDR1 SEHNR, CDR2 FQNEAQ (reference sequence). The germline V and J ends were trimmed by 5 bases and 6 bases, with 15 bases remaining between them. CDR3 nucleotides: TGTGCCAGCAGCGCCTCCTTGACCTGGGATACGCAGTATTTT. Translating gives CASSASLTWDTQYF.

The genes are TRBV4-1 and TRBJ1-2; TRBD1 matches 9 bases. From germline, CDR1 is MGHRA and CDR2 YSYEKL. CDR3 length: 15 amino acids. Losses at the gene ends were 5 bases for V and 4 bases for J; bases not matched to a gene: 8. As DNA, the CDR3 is TGCGCCAGCAGCGCCGGGACAGGGAGGAGCTATGGCTACACCTTC. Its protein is CASSAGTGRSYGYTF.

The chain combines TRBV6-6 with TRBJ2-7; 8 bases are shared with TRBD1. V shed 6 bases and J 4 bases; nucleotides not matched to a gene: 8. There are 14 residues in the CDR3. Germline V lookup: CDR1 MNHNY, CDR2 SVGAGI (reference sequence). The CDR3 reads CASRSTDREYEQYF. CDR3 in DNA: TGTGCCAGCAGGTCGACGGACAGGGAGTACGAGCAGTACTTC.

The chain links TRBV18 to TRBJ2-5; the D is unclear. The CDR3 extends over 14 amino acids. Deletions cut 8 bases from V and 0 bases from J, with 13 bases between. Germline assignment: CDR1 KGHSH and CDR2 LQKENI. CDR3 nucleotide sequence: TGTGCCAGCAGCCCGACCCAGTACCAAGAGACCCAGTACTTC. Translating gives CASSPTQYQETQYF.

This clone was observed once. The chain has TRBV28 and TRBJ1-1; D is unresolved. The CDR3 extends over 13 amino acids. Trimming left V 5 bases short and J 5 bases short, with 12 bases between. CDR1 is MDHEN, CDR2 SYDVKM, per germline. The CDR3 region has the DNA TGTGCCAGCAGTAAGGGAGTATGGACTGAAGCTTTCTTT. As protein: CASSKGVWTEAFF.

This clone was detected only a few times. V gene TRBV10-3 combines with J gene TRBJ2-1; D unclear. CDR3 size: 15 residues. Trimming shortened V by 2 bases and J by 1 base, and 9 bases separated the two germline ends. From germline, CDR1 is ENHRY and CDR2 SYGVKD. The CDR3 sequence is CAISEPISSYNEQFF. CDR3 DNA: TGTGCCATCAGTGAGCCCATCTCGTCCTACAATGAGCAGTTCTTC.